A single sample is the source of the 21 T cell receptor beta chains below, sequenced in a study of T cells expressing NK-cell markers. TCRdb re-called the 5' RACE reads; one entry per CDR3 protein, DNA not given. Its listing shows roughly 390,000 distinct CDR3 sequences. The sample consisted of blood T cells: a sorted CD56 or NKG2C T cell subset, CD4+ or CD8+ T cells, or bulk PBMC T cells (not recorded which). The source is a man between 18 and 69 years old in good health.

This sequence joins TRBV7-3 and TRBJ1-1; there is no DNA to check the TCRdb D call of TRBD1. This CDR3 has 14 residues. Germline CDR1 and CDR2: SGHTA and FQGTGA. CDR3 in amino acids: CASSLRPGGTEAFF.

The V gene is TRBV5-1, the J gene TRBJ2-1; TCRdb lists TRBD1, though no DNA is available to test this call. Germline V gene data show CDR1 as SGHRS and CDR2 as YFSETQ. CDR3 size: 16 residues. The CDR3 here is CASSLGAGTGHDEQFF.

The chain's CDR3 is CASTRAGGGSYNEQFF. The chain uses TRBV7-9 and TRBJ2-1; TCRdb names TRBD2, which stays unverified in the absence of DNA. The length of the CDR3 is 16 residues. Germline V gives CDR1 SEHNR, CDR2 FQNEAQ (reference sequence). The variable domain in full, with the rest retrieved from reference TRBV7-9 and TRBJ2-1, is DTGVSQNPRHKITKRGQNVTFRCDPISEHNRLYWYRQTLGQGPEFLTYFQNEAQLEKSRLLSDRFSAERPKGSFSTLEIQRTEQGDSAMYLCASTRAGGGSYNEQFFGPGTRLTVL.

The chain joins TRBV5-1 to TRBJ2-1. Germline loops: CDR1 SGHRS, CDR2 YFSETQ. The CDR3 totals 16 residues. CDR3 sequence: CASSFQGTSSYNEQFF.

This rearrangement joins TRBV11-2 to TRBJ2-7. CDR3 length equals 14 residues. Germline V gene data show CDR1 as SGHAT and CDR2 as FQNNGV. The CDR3 loop is CASSLEGWSWEQYF.

CDR3 residues: CASSPGQLAFSTDTQYF. V usage is TRBV5-1 and J usage is TRBJ2-3; TCRdb designates TRBD1, a call that cannot be tested without DNA. The CDR3 extends over 17 amino acids. From germline, CDR1 is SGHRS and CDR2 YFSETQ.

This chain connects TRBV12-3 or TRBV12-4 to TRBJ2-1; TCRdb's D call, TRBD1, is unchecked because there is no DNA. The CDR3 contains 16 residues. The CDR3 spells CASSFRRTRDYNEQFF.

This chain joins TRBV6-5 and TRBJ2-5; TCRdb's D call, TRBD2, is unchecked because there is no DNA. The CDR3 spans 17 residues. Germline assignment: CDR1 MNHEY and CDR2 SVGAGI. The CDR3 loop reads CASSYSGTSGGQETQYF.

The chain employs TRBV12-3 or TRBV12-4 and TRBJ1-2; with no DNA, the TCRdb D assignment of TRBD1 cannot be verified. This CDR3 comprises 14 residues. CDR3 protein: CASSPTGANYGYTF.

V usage is TRBV19 and J usage is TRBJ2-1; the TRBD1 assignment by TCRdb is unverifiable without DNA. The length of the CDR3 is 16 residues. Germline CDR1 is LNHDA and CDR2 is SQIVND (reference sequence). The CDR3: CASSNPGQSSYNEQFF.

The V call is TRBV3-1, the J call TRBJ2-5; TCRdb's D call, TRBD2, is unchecked because there is no DNA. The CDR3 runs 16 residues. CDR1 LGHDT and CDR2 YNNKEL come from the germline V gene (reference sequence). This CDR3 is CASSQGLAGPPWTQYF.

CDR3 sequence reads: CASSPGLYRGTDTQYF. This chain uses TRBV7-3 with TRBJ2-3; TCRdb's D call, TRBD2, is unchecked because there is no DNA. The germline V gene encodes CDR1 SGHTA and CDR2 FQGTGA. The CDR3 extends over 16 amino acids.

V gene TRBV6-1 combines with J gene TRBJ1-5. Germline V CDR1 and CDR2: MNHNS, SASEGT. The CDR3 has 16 residues. The CDR3 here is CASSRGGAGSNQPQHF.

V and J are TRBV7-3 and TRBJ2-1; TCRdb proposes TRBD2, but this gene call is untestable without DNA. Per the germline V gene, CDR1 is SGHTA and CDR2 is FQGTGA. The CDR3 runs to 17 residues. The CDR3 sequence: CASSLGTSGGERNEQFF.

The CDR3 here is CASSDAGRSYNEQFF. The chain recombines TRBV2 with TRBJ2-1; TCRdb reports TRBD1, a call that lacks DNA to check it against. The germline V gene has CDR1 SNHLY and CDR2 FYNNEI. The CDR3 totals 15 residues.

The chain links TRBV28 to TRBJ2-7; TCRdb's D gene call, TRBD1, goes unchecked for lack of DNA. Per the germline V gene, CDR1 is MDHEN and CDR2 is SYDVKM. The CDR3 loop spans 13 amino acids. This chain's CDR3 is CASSLDRPTEQYF.

The gene calls are TRBV19 and TRBJ2-6. Germline values: CDR1 LNHDA, CDR2 SQIVND (reference sequence). There are 15 residues in the CDR3. CDR3: CASTTGNSGANVLTF.

The chain recombines TRBV5-4 with TRBJ2-7; TCRdb reports TRBD1, a call that lacks DNA to check it against. Germline V CDR1 and CDR2: SGHNT, YYREEE (reference sequence). The CDR3 is made up of 14 amino acids. This CDR3 is CASSAERGAYEQYF.

The rearrangement joins TRBV5-1 to TRBJ2-4. Per the germline V gene, CDR1 is SGHRS and CDR2 is YFSETQ. The CDR3 sequence is 11 residues long. CDR3 residues: CASSLGNIQYF.

The rearrangement uses TRBV7-8 and TRBJ2-7; TCRdb proposes TRBD1, but this gene call is untestable without DNA. Germline V lookup: CDR1 SGHVS, CDR2 FQNEAQ. The CDR3 loop spans 15 amino acids. The CDR3 loop reads CASSFRDRTVYEQYF.

The rearrangement links TRBV18 to TRBJ1-3; TCRdb indicates TRBD1, and absent DNA this call remains unverified. This CDR3 has 18 residues. Germline values: CDR1 KGHSH, CDR2 LQKENI. The CDR3 region is CASSLYPGQGALGNTIYF. Based on the CDR3 plus reference TRBV18 and TRBJ1-3, the full variable domain is NAGVMQNPRHLVRRRGQEARLRCSPMKGHSHVYWYRQLPEEGLKFMVYLQKENIIDESGMPKERFSAEFPKEGPSILRIQQVVRGDSAAYFCASSLYPGQGALGNTIYFGEGSWLTVV.